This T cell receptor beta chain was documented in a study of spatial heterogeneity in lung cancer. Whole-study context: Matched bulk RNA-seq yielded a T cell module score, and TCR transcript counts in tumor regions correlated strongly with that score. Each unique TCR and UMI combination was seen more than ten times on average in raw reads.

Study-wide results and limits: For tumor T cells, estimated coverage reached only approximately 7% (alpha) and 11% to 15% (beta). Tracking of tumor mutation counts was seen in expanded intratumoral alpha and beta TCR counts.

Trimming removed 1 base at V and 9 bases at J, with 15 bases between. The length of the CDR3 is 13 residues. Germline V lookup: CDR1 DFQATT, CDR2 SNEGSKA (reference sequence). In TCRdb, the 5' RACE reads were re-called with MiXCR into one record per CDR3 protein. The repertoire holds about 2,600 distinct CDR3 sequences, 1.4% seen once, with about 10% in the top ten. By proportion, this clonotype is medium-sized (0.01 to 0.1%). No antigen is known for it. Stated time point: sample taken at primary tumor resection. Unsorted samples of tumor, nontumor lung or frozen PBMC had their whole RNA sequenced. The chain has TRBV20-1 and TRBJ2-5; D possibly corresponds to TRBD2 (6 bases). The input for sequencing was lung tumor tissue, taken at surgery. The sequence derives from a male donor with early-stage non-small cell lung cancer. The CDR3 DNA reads TGCAGTGCTAGAGGCTCGCCGAGGGAGGCCCAGTACTTC. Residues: CSARGSPREAQYF.